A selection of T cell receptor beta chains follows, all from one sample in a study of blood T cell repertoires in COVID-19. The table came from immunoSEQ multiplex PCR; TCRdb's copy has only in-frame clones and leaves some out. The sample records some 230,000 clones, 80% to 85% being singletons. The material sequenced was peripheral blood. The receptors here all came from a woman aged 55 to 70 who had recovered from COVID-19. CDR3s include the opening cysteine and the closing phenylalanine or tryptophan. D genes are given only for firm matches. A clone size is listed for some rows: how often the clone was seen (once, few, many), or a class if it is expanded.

CDR3: CASSPGRVYNEQFF
DNA: TGTGCCAGCAGTCCAGGGAGGGTCTACAATGAGCAGTTCTTC
size: NA
V: TRBV2
J: TRBJ2-1
D: TRBD2

CDR3: CASSPGGHGYTF
DNA: TGTGCCAGTAGCCCAGGGGGTCATGGCTACACCTTC
size: NA
V: TRBV19
J: TRBJ1-2
D: TRBD1

CDR3: CASSQTGWNTEAFF
DNA: TGCGCCAGCAGCCAAACAGGGTGGAACACTGAAGCTTTCTTT
size: NA
V: TRBV4-3
J: TRBJ1-1
D: NA

CDR3: CASSLHLGAKNQPQHF
DNA: TGTGCCAGCAGCCTTCATTTGGGGGCGAAGAATCAGCCCCAGCATTTT
size: NA
V: TRBV7-8
J: TRBJ1-5
D: NA

CDR3: CASSLDHLDGYGYTF
DNA: TGTGCCAGCAGCTTAGATCATCTAGACGGGTATGGCTACACCTTC
size: NA
V: TRBV11-2
J: TRBJ1-2
D: NA

CDR3: CASSSQAGGGYGYTF
DNA: TGTGCCAGCAGCTCCCAGGCAGGGGGAGGCTATGGCTACACCTTC
size: NA
V: TRBV7-9
J: TRBJ1-2
D: TRBD1

CDR3: CASSSRGSGGDGYTF
DNA: TGTGCCAGCAGCTCACGGGGGTCAGGGGGCGATGGCTACACCTTC
size: once
V: TRBV4-2
J: TRBJ1-2
D: TRBD1

CDR3: CASRMLGRSSYGYTF
DNA: TGTGCCAGCAGGATGCTAGGTCGTTCTAGCTATGGCTACACCTTC
size: NA
V: TRBV11-2
J: TRBJ1-2
D: NA

CDR3: CASSEASGGDQETQYF
DNA: TGTGCCAGCAGTGAAGCCAGCGGGGGGGACCAAGAGACCCAGTACTTC
size: NA
V: TRBV2
J: TRBJ2-5
D: TRBD2

CDR3: CAITPGTSGGASTDTQYF
DNA: TGTGCCATCACCCCAGGGACTAGCGGGGGGGCTAGCACAGATACGCAGTATTTT
size: NA
V: TRBV10-3
J: TRBJ2-3
D: TRBD2

CDR3: CASSPRTGRDYGYTF
DNA: TGTGCCAGCAGCCCGAGGACTGGGAGGGACTATGGCTACACCTTC
size: NA
V: TRBV7-9
J: TRBJ1-2
D: NA

CDR3: CASSRGQGVNSPLHF
DNA: TGTGCCAGCAGTCGCGGGCAGGGGGTTAATTCACCCCTCCACTTT
size: many
V: TRBV7-3
J: TRBJ1-6
D: TRBD1

CDR3: CASSQKGLADDTQYF
DNA: TGTGCCAGCAGCCAGAAGGGACTAGCGGACGATACGCAGTATTTT
size: NA
V: TRBV7-9
J: TRBJ2-3
D: TRBD2

CDR3: CASIIVNEAFF
DNA: TGTGCCAGCATCATAGTTAATGAAGCTTTCTTT
size: NA
V: TRBV11-2
J: TRBJ1-1
D: NA

CDR3: CASSPRTSGGADGEQFF
DNA: TGTGCCAGCAGCCCCAGGACTAGCGGGGGGGCTGATGGTGAGCAGTTCTTC
size: NA
V: TRBV7-8
J: TRBJ2-1
D: TRBD2

CDR3: CASSPTGGNTEAFF
DNA: TGTGCCAGCAGCCCGACAGGGGGGAACACTGAAGCTTTCTTT
size: NA
V: TRBV5-5
J: TRBJ1-1
D: TRBD1

CDR3: CASRATFQGGGELFF
DNA: TGTGCCAGTAGAGCGACCTTCCAGGGAGGCGGGGAGCTGTTTTTT
size: NA
V: TRBV19
J: TRBJ2-2
D: NA

CDR3: CASSFDRERGYTF
DNA: TGTGCCAGCAGTTTCGACAGGGAGAGAGGCTACACCTTC
size: NA
V: TRBV6-5
J: TRBJ1-2
D: TRBD1

CDR3: CASSVNGGSYNEQFF
DNA: TGTGCCAGCTCGGTAAACGGGGGGTCCTACAATGAGCAGTTCTTC
size: once
V: TRBV18
J: TRBJ2-1
D: TRBD2

CDR3: CASAPISGGTEAFF
DNA: TGTGCCAGCGCACCTATCTCAGGGGGCACTGAAGCTTTCTTT
size: once
V: TRBV28
J: TRBJ1-1
D: TRBD1

CDR3: CASSAGTSGAYEQYF
DNA: TGTGCCAGCAGTGCCGGGACTAGCGGTGCCTACGAGCAGTACTTC
size: NA
V: TRBV2
J: TRBJ2-7
D: TRBD2

CDR3: CASSQGTTEAFF
DNA: TGTGCCAGTAGTCAGGGGACCACTGAAGCTTTCTTT
size: few
V: TRBV19
J: TRBJ1-1
D: NA

CDR3: CASSYSGGNTEAFF
DNA: TGTGCCAGCAGTTACTCGGGGGGGAACACTGAAGCTTTCTTT
size: NA
V: TRBV6-5
J: TRBJ1-1
D: NA

CDR3: CASSRVPNGNQPQHF
DNA: TGCGCCAGCAGCCGCGTTCCAAACGGCAATCAGCCCCAGCATTTT
size: NA
V: TRBV4-1
J: TRBJ1-5
D: NA

CDR3: CASIAGDTNTGELFF
DNA: TGCGCCAGCATAGCGGGGGACACGAACACCGGGGAGCTGTTTTTT
size: NA
V: TRBV5-1
J: TRBJ2-2
D: TRBD2

CDR3: CASSLRSMNTEAFF
DNA: TGTGCCAGCAGCTTGCGGAGCATGAACACTGAAGCTTTCTTT
size: NA
V: TRBV5-4
J: TRBJ1-1
D: NA

CDR3: CASSPPRLANYGYTF
DNA: TGTGCCAGCTCACCACCCCGGTTAGCTAACTATGGCTACACCTTC
size: NA
V: TRBV18
J: TRBJ1-2
D: NA

CDR3: CASSSRDRGNQPQHF
DNA: TGTGCCAGCAGTTCTAGGGACAGGGGGAATCAGCCCCAGCATTTT
size: NA
V: TRBV6-2/TRBV6-3
J: TRBJ1-5
D: TRBD1

CDR3: CATSRRSLAGIYNEQFF
DNA: TGTGCCACCAGCAGACGATCACTAGCGGGTATATACAATGAGCAGTTCTTC
size: NA
V: TRBV15
J: TRBJ2-1
D: TRBD2

CDR3: CASSPAAGYEYGYTF
DNA: TGTGCCAGCTCACCAGCCGCAGGGTATGAATATGGCTACACCTTC
size: NA
V: TRBV18
J: TRBJ1-2
D: NA

CDR3: CASSQTSGGVYEQYF
DNA: TGTGCCAGCAGCCAAACTAGCGGGGGTGTCTACGAGCAGTACTTC
size: once
V: TRBV4-2
J: TRBJ2-7
D: TRBD2

CDR3: CSVATGRETQYF
DNA: TGCAGCGTTGCAACAGGTCGAGAGACCCAGTACTTC
size: NA
V: TRBV29-1
J: TRBJ2-5
D: NA

CDR3: CASSQDSRRDRRAGELFF
DNA: TGCGCCAGCAGCCAAGATTCCAGGAGGGACAGGAGAGCCGGGGAGCTGTTTTTT
size: NA
V: TRBV4-1
J: TRBJ2-2
D: TRBD1

CDR3: CASSPPSGGATGELFF
DNA: TGTGCCAGCAGCCCTCCTAGCGGGGGGGCAACCGGGGAGCTGTTTTTT
size: NA
V: TRBV7-3
J: TRBJ2-2
D: TRBD2

CDR3: CASSAGTGGGETQYF
DNA: TGTGCCAGCAGCGCGGGGACAGGGGGTGGGGAGACCCAGTACTTC
size: NA
V: TRBV9
J: TRBJ2-5
D: TRBD1

CDR3: CASSHPWGGRGTGGNEQFF
DNA: TGTGCCAGCAGCCACCCTTGGGGAGGTCGCGGGACAGGAGGAAATGAGCAGTTCTTC
size: NA
V: TRBV3-1/TRBV3-2
J: TRBJ2-1
D: TRBD1

CDR3: CASSRSLREEKLFF
DNA: TGTGCCAGCAGCCGATCCCTACGGGAGGAAAAACTGTTTTTT
size: NA
V: TRBV6-5
J: TRBJ1-4
D: NA

CDR3: CASSGVAGITDTQYF
DNA: TGCGCCAGCAGTGGGGTAGCGGGGATCACAGATACGCAGTATTTT
size: NA
V: TRBV10-1
J: TRBJ2-3
D: TRBD2

CDR3: CASQTIPGQGVNDEQFF
DNA: TGTGCCAGCCAGACAATCCCGGGACAGGGGGTAAACGATGAGCAGTTCTTC
size: few
V: TRBV7-8
J: TRBJ2-1
D: TRBD1

CDR3: CASSGRQNYGYTF
DNA: TGTGCCAGCAGTGGTCGACAGAACTATGGCTACACCTTC
size: few
V: TRBV2
J: TRBJ1-2
D: NA

CDR3: CASSSGGGGTDTQYF
DNA: TGTGCCAGCAGCTCCGGAGGAGGGGGCACAGATACGCAGTATTTT
size: NA
V: TRBV5-6
J: TRBJ2-3
D: NA

CDR3: CASSEEAEGSGYTF
DNA: TGTGCCAGCAGTGAAGAAGCGGAGGGGAGTGGCTACACCTTC
size: NA
V: TRBV2
J: TRBJ1-2
D: NA

CDR3: CASSQGERSGILQETQYF
DNA: TGTGCCAGCAGCCAAGGGGAACGTAGCGGGATTCTTCAGGAGACCCAGTACTTC
size: NA
V: TRBV4-2
J: TRBJ2-5
D: TRBD2

CDR3: CASSFRLAGDYEQYF
DNA: TGTGCCAGCAGCTTCCGACTAGCGGGAGACTACGAGCAGTACTTC
size: NA
V: TRBV7-3
J: TRBJ2-7
D: TRBD2

CDR3: CASRLQGIDNQETQYF
DNA: TGCGCCAGCAGATTACAGGGAATAGACAACCAAGAGACCCAGTACTTC
size: once
V: TRBV5-1
J: TRBJ2-5
D: NA

CDR3: CAISESLARSYEQYF
DNA: TGTGCCATCAGTGAGTCCCTAGCGCGCTCCTACGAGCAGTACTTC
size: NA
V: TRBV10-3
J: TRBJ2-7
D: NA

CDR3: CASSSRGLAGGKQYF
DNA: TGTGCCAGCAGCTCCCGAGGACTAGCGGGCGGTAAGCAGTACTTC
size: NA
V: TRBV7-9
J: TRBJ2-7
D: TRBD2

CDR3: CASSPLGALDEQFF
DNA: TGTGCCAGCAGCCCTCTGGGAGCCCTCGATGAGCAGTTCTTC
size: NA
V: TRBV7-9
J: TRBJ2-1
D: NA

CDR3: CASSPLPSGVTDTQYF
DNA: TGTGCCAGCTCACCACTACCTAGCGGGGTCACAGATACGCAGTATTTT
size: NA
V: TRBV18
J: TRBJ2-3
D: TRBD2

CDR3: CASSSMDRGSEKLFF
DNA: TGTGCCAGCAGCTCCATGGACAGGGGGAGTGAAAAACTGTTTTTT
size: NA
V: TRBV7-9
J: TRBJ1-4
D: TRBD1

CDR3: CASSTTGNSPLHF
DNA: TGTGCCAGCAGTACTACAGGGAATTCACCCCTCCACTTT
size: NA
V: TRBV6-1
J: TRBJ1-6
D: NA

CDR3: CASRLEQGPGANVLTF
DNA: TGTGCAAGTCGCTTAGAACAGGGACCTGGGGCCAACGTCCTGACTTTC
size: NA
V: TRBV12-2
J: TRBJ2-6
D: NA

CDR3: CASSLVHSITGYTF
DNA: TGTGCCAGCAGCTTGGTCCACTCTATAACCGGCTACACCTTC
size: NA
V: TRBV5-5
J: TRBJ1-2
D: NA

CDR3: CATSLLRLSGVGNTIYF
DNA: TGTGCCACCAGCTTATTACGTCTAAGCGGGGTTGGAAACACCATATATTTT
size: NA
V: TRBV15
J: TRBJ1-3
D: NA

CDR3: CASRYIGTGDTEAFF
DNA: TGCGCCAGCAGGTACATCGGGACAGGAGACACTGAAGCTTTCTTT
size: NA
V: TRBV4-1
J: TRBJ1-1
D: TRBD1